This TCR beta chain is drawn from a study of T cell responses to AZD1222 COVID-19 vaccine. Findings of the study overall: Close to half of all spike-specific TCRs reportedly target regions of the variants that are unmutated.

The germline V gene encodes CDR1 MDHEN and CDR2 SYDVKM. The ends were cut back, 5 bases at V and 5 bases at J, with 13 bases in the middle. The CDR3 runs to 15 residues. The repertoire was sequenced with immunoSEQ multiplex PCR; TCRdb's copy has only in-frame clones and lacks some. There are fewer than 250,000 clones in the sample; around 92% occur only once, and 1% to 1.5% lies in the top ten. As for this clone: Antigen specificity is unknown.

Sequences were derived from peripheral blood, sampled on day 0 of AZD1222 vaccination. The chain uses TRBV28 and TRBJ1-6; weak D call: TRBD1 (6 bases). This sequence originates from an adult in good health. The CDR3 bases are TGTGCCAGCAGTGCAAAGGGGGGCAATAATTCACCCCTCCACTTT. Its translation: CASSAKGGNNSPLHF. Full variable domain (outside the CDR3, taken from reference TRBV28 and TRBJ1-6): DVKVTQSSRYLVKRTGEKVFLECVQDMDHENMFWYRQDPGLGLRLIYFSYDVKMKEKGDIPEGYSVSREKKERFSLILESASTNQTSMYLCASSAKGGNNSPLHFGNGTRLTVT.